This is a list of T cell receptor beta chains from one sample in a study of CD8 T cells in Susac syndrome. TCRdb analysed the immunoSEQ multiplex PCR reads with MiXCR anew, one entry per CDR3 protein. The data contain more than 200,000 distinct CDR3 sequences, 93% of them singletons. Sample: CD4+ T cells from PBMCs. The receptors shown here come from a human donor with multiple sclerosis. Each CDR3 is given with its conserved first and last residue. The D gene is left open where the match is weak. A clone size is listed for some rows: how often the clone was seen (once, few, many), or a class if it is expanded.

>TRBJ1-3|.|TRBV7-6|.
CASSRAQGLGNTIYF
TGTGCCAGCAGCCGAGCACAGGGACTTGGAAACACCATATATTTT
>TRBJ2-3|TRBD2|TRBV2|once
CASSGTSLDADTQYF
TGTGCCAGTTCCGGGACTAGCCTGGATGCAGATACGCAGTATTTT
>TRBJ2-3|.|TRBV29-1|.
CSGDPGTVSRTQYF
TGCAGCGGGGATCCCGGGACGGTGAGCCGTACGCAGTATTTT
>TRBJ2-1|.|TRBV20-1|.
CSAAGTRQFF
TGCAGTGCAGCCGGGACGAGGCAGTTCTTC
>TRBJ2-3|.|TRBV5-4|once
CASSFSADTQYF
TGTGCCAGCAGCTTCAGTGCAGATACGCAGTATTTT
>TRBJ1-3|.|TRBV29-1|.
CSVFAQENTIYF
TGCAGCGTCTTCGCACAGGAAAACACCATATATTTT
>TRBJ1-5|.|TRBV20-1|.
CSASGDPLRNQPQHF
TGCAGTGCTAGTGGGGACCCACTCCGTAACCAGCCCCAGCATTTT
>TRBJ2-3|TRBD2|TRBV20-1|.
CSATSGGLTDTQYF
TGCAGTGCGACGAGCGGGGGACTCACAGATACGCAGTATTTT
>TRBJ2-3|.|TRBV5-1|.
CASSSSPNLKTDTQYF
TGCGCCAGCAGCTCCTCCCCAAATCTCAAGACAGATACGCAGTATTTT
>TRBJ2-5|TRBD2|TRBV2|.
CASSPGTSGGHQYF
TGTGCCAGCAGTCCCGGGACTAGCGGGGGGCACCAGTACTTC
>TRBJ2-1|TRBD2|TRBV9|.
CASSVTSGVYNEQFF
TGTGCCAGCAGCGTGACTAGCGGAGTCTACAATGAGCAGTTCTTC
>TRBJ2-5|.|TRBV6-1|.
CASRERWKGQETQYF
TGTGCCAGCAGGGAGAGATGGAAGGGGCAAGAGACCCAGTACTTC
>TRBJ2-4|TRBD2|TRBV5-6|.
CASSRVGGTKNIQYF
TGTGCCAGCAGCCGAGTGGGGGGGACCAAAAACATTCAGTACTTC
>TRBJ1-2|.|TRBV25-1|.
CASSPRGRNYGYTF
TGTGCCAGCAGTCCCAGAGGGCGCAACTATGGCTACACCTTC
>TRBJ2-5|.|TRBV11-2|.
CASSLGAGAFVETQYF
TGTGCCAGCAGCTTGGGGGCGGGGGCCTTCGTAGAGACCCAGTACTTC
>TRBJ2-7|.|TRBV12-3/TRBV12-4|.
CASSFQLTPYEQYF
TGTGCCAGCAGTTTTCAGCTAACCCCCTACGAGCAGTACTTC
>TRBJ2-3|.|TRBV12-3/TRBV12-4|.
CASSRSGGTQYF
TGTGCCAGCAGCCGTAGTGGAGGGACGCAGTATTTT
>TRBJ2-1|TRBD2|TRBV27|.
CASSDLSGRSNEQFF
TGTGCCAGCAGTGACCTTAGCGGGAGATCGAATGAGCAGTTCTTC
>TRBJ2-7|.|TRBV6-6|.
CASSYPTTGSYEQYF
TGTGCCAGCAGTTACCCCACGACAGGCTCCTACGAGCAGTACTTC
>TRBJ1-1|.|TRBV7-2|.
CASSLAKDRRRTNTEAFF
TGTGCCAGCAGCTTGGCAAAGGATCGGAGGCGGACGAACACTGAAGCTTTCTTT
>TRBJ2-1|.|TRBV30|.
CAWSQGLSREQFF
TGTGCCTGGAGCCAAGGGCTAAGCCGGGAGCAGTTCTTC
>TRBJ2-5|TRBD2|TRBV30|.
CAWSGGTTFQETQYF
TGTGCCTGGAGTGGGGGGACTACCTTTCAAGAGACCCAGTACTTC
>TRBJ2-5|.|TRBV4-2|once
CASSQGRQKETQYF
TGTGCCAGCAGCCAAGGGCGGCAGAAAGAGACCCAGTACTTC
>TRBJ2-3|.|TRBV5-4|.
CASSLAQLQYF
TGTGCCAGCAGCTTGGCTCAGTTGCAGTATTTT